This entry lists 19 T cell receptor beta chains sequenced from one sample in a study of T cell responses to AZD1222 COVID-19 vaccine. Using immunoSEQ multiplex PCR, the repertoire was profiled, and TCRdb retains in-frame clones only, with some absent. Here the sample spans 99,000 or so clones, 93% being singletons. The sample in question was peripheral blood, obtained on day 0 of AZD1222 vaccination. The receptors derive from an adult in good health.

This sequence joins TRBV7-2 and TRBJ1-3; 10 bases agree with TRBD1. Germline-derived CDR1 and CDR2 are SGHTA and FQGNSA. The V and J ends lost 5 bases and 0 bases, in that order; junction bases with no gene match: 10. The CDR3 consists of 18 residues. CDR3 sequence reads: CASSDRDRGHLSGNTIYF. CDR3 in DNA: TGTGCCAGCAGCGACCGGGACAGGGGCCACCTCTCTGGAAACACCATATATTTT.

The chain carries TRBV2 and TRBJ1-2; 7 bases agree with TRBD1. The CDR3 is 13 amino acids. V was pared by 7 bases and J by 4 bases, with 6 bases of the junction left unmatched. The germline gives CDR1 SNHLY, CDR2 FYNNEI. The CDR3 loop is CASTATGTYGYTF. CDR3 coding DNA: TGTGCCAGCACGGCGACAGGGACCTATGGCTACACCTTC.

The CDR3 DNA reads as TGTGCCAGCACCCACGGATACACTGAAGCTTTCTTT. This sequence encodes CASTHGYTEAFF. V is TRBV12-3 or TRBV12-4 and J is TRBJ1-1; D is undetermined. V lost 7 bases and J 3 bases, leaving 9 bases between the germline ends. CDR3 size: 12 residues.

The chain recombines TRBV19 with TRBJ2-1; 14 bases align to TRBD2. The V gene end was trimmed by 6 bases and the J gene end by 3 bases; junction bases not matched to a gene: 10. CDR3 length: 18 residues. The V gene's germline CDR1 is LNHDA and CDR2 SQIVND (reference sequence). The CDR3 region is CASSPGLAGEGLYNEQFF. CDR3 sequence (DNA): TGTGCCAGTAGCCCGGGACTAGCGGGAGAGGGTCTCTACAATGAGCAGTTCTTC.

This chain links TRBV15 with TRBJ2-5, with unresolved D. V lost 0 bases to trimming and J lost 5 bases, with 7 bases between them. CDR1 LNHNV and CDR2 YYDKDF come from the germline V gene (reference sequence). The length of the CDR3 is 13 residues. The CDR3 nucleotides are TGTGCCACCAGCAGAGATCCCAAGGAGACCCAGTACTTC. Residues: CATSRDPKETQYF.

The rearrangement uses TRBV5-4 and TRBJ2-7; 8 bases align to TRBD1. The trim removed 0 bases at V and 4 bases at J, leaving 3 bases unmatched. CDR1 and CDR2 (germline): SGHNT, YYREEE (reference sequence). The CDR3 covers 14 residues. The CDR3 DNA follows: TGTGCCAGCAGCTTGGCAGGGGGCAAGTACGAGCAGTACTTC. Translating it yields CASSLAGGKYEQYF.

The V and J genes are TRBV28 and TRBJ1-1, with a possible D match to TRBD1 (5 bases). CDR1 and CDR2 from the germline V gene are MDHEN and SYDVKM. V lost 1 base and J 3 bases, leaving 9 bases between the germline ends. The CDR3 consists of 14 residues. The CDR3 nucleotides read TGTGCCAGCAGTTTATCAGGGTACGACACTGAAGCTTTCTTT. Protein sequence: CASSLSGYDTEAFF. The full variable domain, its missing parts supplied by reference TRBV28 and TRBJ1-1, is DVKVTQSSRYLVKRTGEKVFLECVQDMDHENMFWYRQDPGLGLRLIYFSYDVKMKEKGDIPEGYSVSREKKERFSLILESASTNQTSMYLCASSLSGYDTEAFFGQGTRLTVV.

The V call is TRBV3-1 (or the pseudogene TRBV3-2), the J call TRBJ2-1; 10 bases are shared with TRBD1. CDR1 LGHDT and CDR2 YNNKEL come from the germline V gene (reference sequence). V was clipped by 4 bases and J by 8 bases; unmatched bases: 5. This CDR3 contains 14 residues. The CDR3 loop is CASSRGTGAHEQFF. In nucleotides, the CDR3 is TGTGCCAGCAGCCGCGGGACAGGGGCCCATGAGCAGTTCTTC.

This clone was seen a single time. CDR3 nucleotide sequence: TGTGCCTGGAGTCGACTGAGCTCTGGAAACACCATATATTTT. Its protein is CAWSRLSSGNTIYF. The genes are TRBV30 and TRBJ1-3; D call uncertain. Deletions cut 2 bases from V and 0 bases from J, with 8 bases between. Germline lookup yields CDR1 GTSNPN and CDR2 SVGIG (reference sequence). The CDR3 spans 14 residues. The complete variable domain, with remaining parts taken from reference TRBV30 and TRBJ1-3, reads SQTIHQWPATLVQPVGSPLSLECTVEGTSNPNLYWYRQAAGRGLQLLFYSVGIGQISSEVPQNLSASRPQDRQFILSSKKLLLSDSGFYLCAWSRLSSGNTIYFGEGSWLTVV.

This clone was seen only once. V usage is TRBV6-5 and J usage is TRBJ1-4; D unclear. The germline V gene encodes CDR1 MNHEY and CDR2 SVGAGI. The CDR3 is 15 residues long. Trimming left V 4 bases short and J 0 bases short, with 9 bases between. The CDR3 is CASSSRPTTNEKLFF. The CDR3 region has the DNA TGTGCCAGCAGTTCCAGACCTACAACTAATGAAAAACTGTTTTTT.

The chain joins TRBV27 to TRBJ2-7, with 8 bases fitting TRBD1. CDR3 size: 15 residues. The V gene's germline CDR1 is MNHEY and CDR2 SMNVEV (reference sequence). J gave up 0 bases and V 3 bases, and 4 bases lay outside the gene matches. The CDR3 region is CASSFSGGGSYEQYF. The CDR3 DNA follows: TGTGCCAGCAGTTTCTCAGGGGGCGGCTCCTACGAGCAGTACTTC.

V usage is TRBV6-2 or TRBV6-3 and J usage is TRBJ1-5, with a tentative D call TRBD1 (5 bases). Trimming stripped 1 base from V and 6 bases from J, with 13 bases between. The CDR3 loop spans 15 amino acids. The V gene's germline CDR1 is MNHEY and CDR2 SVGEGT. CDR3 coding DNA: TGTGCCAGCAGTTACTTTTCCGGGGGGGGTCAGCCCCAGCATTTT. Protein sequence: CASSYFSGGGQPQHF.

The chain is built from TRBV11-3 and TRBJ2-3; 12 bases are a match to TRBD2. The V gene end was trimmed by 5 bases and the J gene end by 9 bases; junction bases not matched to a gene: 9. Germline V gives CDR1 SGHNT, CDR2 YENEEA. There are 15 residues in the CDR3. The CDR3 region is CASSPHRLAGDTQYF. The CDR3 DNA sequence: TGTGCCAGCAGCCCGCACCGACTAGCGGGAGACACGCAGTATTTT.

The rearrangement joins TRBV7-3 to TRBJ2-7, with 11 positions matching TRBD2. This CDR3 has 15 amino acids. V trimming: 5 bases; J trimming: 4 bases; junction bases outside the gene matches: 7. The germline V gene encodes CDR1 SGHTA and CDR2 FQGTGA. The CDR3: CASSQGGTSGYEQYF. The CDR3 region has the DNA TGTGCCAGCAGCCAGGGTGGGACTAGCGGTTACGAGCAGTACTTC.

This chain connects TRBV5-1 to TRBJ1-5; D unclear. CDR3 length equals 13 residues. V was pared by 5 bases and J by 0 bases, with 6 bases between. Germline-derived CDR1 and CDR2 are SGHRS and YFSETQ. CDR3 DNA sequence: TGCGCCAGCAGTGGTGATAGCAATCAGCCCCAGCATTTT. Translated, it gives CASSGDSNQPQHF. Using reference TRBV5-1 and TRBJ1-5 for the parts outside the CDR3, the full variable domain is KAGVTQTPRYLIKTRGQQVTLSCSPISGHRSVSWYQQTPGQGLQFLFEYFSETQRNKGNFPGRFSGRQFSNSRSEMNVSTLELGDSALYLCASSGDSNQPQHFGDGTRLSIL.

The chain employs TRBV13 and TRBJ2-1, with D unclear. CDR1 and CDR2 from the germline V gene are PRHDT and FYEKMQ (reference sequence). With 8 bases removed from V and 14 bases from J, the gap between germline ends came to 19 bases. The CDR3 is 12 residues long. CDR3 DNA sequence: TGTGCCAGCGAAAAAAGGGCATCTGGGGAGTTCTTC. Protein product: CASEKRASGEFF.

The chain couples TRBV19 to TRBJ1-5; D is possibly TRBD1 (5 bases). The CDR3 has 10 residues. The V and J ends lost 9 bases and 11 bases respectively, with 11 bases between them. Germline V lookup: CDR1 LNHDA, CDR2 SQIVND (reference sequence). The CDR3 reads CASGGRAQHF. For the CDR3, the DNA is TGTGCCAGCGGGGGAAGAGCCCAGCATTTT.

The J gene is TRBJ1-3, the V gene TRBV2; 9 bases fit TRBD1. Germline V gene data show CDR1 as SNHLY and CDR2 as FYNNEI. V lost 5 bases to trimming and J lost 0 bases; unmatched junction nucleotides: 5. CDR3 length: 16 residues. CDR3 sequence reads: CASSIGQGNSGNTIYF. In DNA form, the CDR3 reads TGTGCCAGCAGTATCGGACAGGGGAACTCTGGAAACACCATATATTTT.

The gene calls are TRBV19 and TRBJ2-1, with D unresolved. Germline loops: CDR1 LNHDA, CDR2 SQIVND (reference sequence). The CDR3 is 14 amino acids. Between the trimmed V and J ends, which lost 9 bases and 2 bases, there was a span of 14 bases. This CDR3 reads CARRTISPYNEQFF. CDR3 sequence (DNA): TGTGCCAGACGGACCATCAGCCCCTACAATGAGCAGTTCTTC.